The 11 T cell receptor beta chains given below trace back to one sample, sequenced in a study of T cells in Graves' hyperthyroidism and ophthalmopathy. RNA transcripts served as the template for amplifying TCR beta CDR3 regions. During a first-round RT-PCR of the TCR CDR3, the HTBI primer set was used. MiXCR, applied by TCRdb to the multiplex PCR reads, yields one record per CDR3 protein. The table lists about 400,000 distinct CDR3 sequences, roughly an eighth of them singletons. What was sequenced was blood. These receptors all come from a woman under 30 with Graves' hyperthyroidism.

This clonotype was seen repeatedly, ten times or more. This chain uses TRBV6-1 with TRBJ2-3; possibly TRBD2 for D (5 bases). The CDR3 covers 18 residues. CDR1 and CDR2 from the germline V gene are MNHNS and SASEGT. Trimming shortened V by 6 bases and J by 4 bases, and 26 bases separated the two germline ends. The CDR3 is CASSYHGLAELFADTQYF. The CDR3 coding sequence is TGTGCCAGCAGCTACCACGGACTTGCCGAGCTGTTCGCAGATACGCAGTATTTT.

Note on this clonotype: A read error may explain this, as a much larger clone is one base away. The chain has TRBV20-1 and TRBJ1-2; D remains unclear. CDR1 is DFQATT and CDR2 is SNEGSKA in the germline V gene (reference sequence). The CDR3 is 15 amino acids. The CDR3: CGARAPWQDYYGYTF. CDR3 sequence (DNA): TGCGGTGCTAGGGCCCCCTGGCAGGACTACTATGGCTACACCTTC.

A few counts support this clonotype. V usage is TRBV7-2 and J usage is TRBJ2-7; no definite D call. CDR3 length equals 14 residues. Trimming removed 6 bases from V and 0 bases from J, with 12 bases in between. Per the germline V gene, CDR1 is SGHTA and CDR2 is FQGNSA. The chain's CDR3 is CASSRAASSYEQYF. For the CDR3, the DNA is TGTGCCAGCAGTCGGGCGGCCAGCTCCTACGAGCAGTACTTC.

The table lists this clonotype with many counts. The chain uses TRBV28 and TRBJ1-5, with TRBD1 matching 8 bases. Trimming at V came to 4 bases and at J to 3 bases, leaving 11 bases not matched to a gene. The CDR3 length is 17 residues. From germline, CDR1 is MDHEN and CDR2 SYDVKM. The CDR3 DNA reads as TGTGCCAGCAGTTCCTCTGTCGGACAGGGATTCAATCAGCCCCAGCATTTT. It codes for CASSSSVGQGFNQPQHF. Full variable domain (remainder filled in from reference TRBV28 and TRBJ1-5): DVKVTQSSRYLVKRTGEKVFLECVQDMDHENMFWYRQDPGLGLRLIYFSYDVKMKEKGDIPEGYSVSREKKERFSLILESASTNQTSMYLCASSSSVGQGFNQPQHFGDGTRLSIL.

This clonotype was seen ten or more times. The CDR3 region is CASSLSLSPEQFF. In nucleotides, the CDR3 is TGTGCCAGCAGTTTATCGTTGTCCCCAGAGCAGTTCTTC. The chain links TRBV27 to TRBJ2-1; D gene unclear. CDR3 length equals 13 residues. In germline, CDR1 is MNHEY, CDR2 SMNVEV (reference sequence). Between the trimmed V and J ends, which lost 0 bases and 10 bases, there was a span of 10 bases.

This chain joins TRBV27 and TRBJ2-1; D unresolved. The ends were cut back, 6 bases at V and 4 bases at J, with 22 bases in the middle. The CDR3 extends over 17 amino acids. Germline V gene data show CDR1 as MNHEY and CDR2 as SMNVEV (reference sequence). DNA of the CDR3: TGTGCCAGCAGACCACATCAGCCAGGCCCGTATTACAATGAGCAGTTCTTC. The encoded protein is CASRPHQPGPYYNEQFF.

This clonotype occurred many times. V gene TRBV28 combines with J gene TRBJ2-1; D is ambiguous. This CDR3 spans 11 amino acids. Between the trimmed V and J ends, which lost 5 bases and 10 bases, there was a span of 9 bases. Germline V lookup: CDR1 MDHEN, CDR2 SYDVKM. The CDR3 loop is CASSPHGEQFF. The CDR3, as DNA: TGTGCCAGCAGTCCACACGGGGAGCAGTTCTTC.

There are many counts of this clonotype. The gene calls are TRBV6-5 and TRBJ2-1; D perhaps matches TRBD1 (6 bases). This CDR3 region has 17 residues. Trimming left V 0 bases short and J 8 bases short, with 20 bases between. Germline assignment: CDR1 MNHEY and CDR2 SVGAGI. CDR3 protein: CASSYSIPARGRDEQFF. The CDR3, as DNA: TGTGCCAGCAGTTACTCGATTCCGGCCAGGGGAAGGGATGAGCAGTTCTTC.

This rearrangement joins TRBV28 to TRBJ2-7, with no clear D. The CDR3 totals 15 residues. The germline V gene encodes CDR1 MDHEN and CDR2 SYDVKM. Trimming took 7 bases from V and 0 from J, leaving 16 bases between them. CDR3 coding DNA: TGTGCCAGCAAAGGCGGCGAAAGGAGCTCCTACGAGCAGTACTTC. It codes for CASKGGERSSYEQYF.

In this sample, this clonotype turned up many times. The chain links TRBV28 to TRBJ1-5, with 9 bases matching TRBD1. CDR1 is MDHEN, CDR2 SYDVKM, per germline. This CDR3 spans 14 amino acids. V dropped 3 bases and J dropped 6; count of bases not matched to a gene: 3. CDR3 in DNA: TGTGCCAGCAGTTTGGGGGGACAGGGTCAGCCCCAGCATTTT. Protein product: CASSLGGQGQPQHF. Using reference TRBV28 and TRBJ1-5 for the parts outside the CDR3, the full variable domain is DVKVTQSSRYLVKRTGEKVFLECVQDMDHENMFWYRQDPGLGLRLIYFSYDVKMKEKGDIPEGYSVSREKKERFSLILESASTNQTSMYLCASSLGGQGQPQHFGDGTRLSIL.

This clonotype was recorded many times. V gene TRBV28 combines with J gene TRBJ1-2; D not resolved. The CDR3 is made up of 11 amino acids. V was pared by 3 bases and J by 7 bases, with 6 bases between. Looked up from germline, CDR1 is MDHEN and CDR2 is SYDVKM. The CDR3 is CASSLGRGYTF. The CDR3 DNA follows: TGTGCCAGCAGTTTGGGTCGTGGCTACACCTTC.